The present entry profiles one T cell receptor beta chain with its context. Method: immunoSEQ multiplex PCR; TCRdb's copy keeps in-frame clones and lacks some. The table has a few million clones, more than 80% seen once; the top ten hold 0.39%. This specimen comes from a study of shared clonotypes between healthy human individuals. The CDR3 totals 14 residues. V was pared by 0 bases and J by 8 bases, with 14 bases between. CDR1 and CDR2 (germline): SGHRS, YFSETQ. The V and J genes are TRBV5-1 and TRBJ1-2, with a weak D call TRBD1 (5 bases). Sequenced material: naive CD4+ T cells from PBMCs. This sample's subset: CD45RA+ positively selected. This clonotype was sampled from a man between 18 and 29 years old in good health. Some clones in this sample may be carry-over from other donors' samples. CDR3 sequence reads: CASSLDRLSGGYTF. CDR3 DNA: TGCGCCAGCAGCTTGGACAGGCTTTCAGGGGGCTACACCTTC.